This T cell receptor (beta chain) stems from a study of response to subunit inactivated influenza vaccine. TCRdb called the RT-PCR reads again in MiXCR, with one record for every CDR3 protein. The top ten clones hold approximately 11% of a sample with more than 500,000 distinct CDR3 sequences, roughly 10% of them seen once. The table lists this clonotype with many counts. The ends were cut back, 0 bases at V and 8 bases at J, with 5 bases in the middle. Germline V gene lookup returns CDR1 LGHDT and CDR2 YNNKEL (reference sequence). The CDR3 loop spans 13 amino acids. These same records also appear under a second study, on T cells expressing NK-cell markers. According to that study: The cDNA for TCR beta came from 5'RACE template switching with UMIs.

J is TRBJ1-6 and V is TRBV3-1; the D is unclear. The TCR was taken from a man aged 50-60 years who received an inactivated influenza vaccine. The specimen comprised PBMCs from blood, sampled on the day of vaccination. As DNA, the CDR3 is TGTGCCAGCAGCCAAGACAGACATTCACCCCTCCACTTT. Residues: CASSQDRHSPLHF.